This TCR beta chain comes out of a study of OX40 agonist ivuxolimab in advanced cancers. Study background: The study gave patients intravenous ivuxolimab at 0.01 to 10 mg/kg every 2 weeks. Broader study findings: In CD8+ T cells, expanded clones were on average more numerous than in CD4+.

This CDR3 has 15 amino acids. Per the germline V gene, CDR1 is SGHRS and CDR2 is YFSETQ. Some clones are missing from TCRdb's copy, which holds only in-frame ones; the method was immunoSEQ multiplex PCR. Of approximately 58,000 clones in the sample, 85% to 95% are singletons; the top ten hold about 13%. In regard to this clone: Its antigen is currently unknown.

The material sequenced was CD4+ or CD8+ T cells sorted from blood, taken in a trial of the OX40 agonist ivuxolimab. The sequence was obtained from an adult with an advanced solid tumor such as melanoma, head and neck, liver or kidney cancer. The chain employs TRBV5-1 and TRBJ2-5, with D unresolved. The tail of the sequence fits TRBJ2-7 better, so the J call may be wrong. CDR3 DNA: TGCGCCAGCAGCTTGGGGTATGAGAACTCCTACGAGCAGTACTTC. This translates into CASSLGYENSYEQYF.